This TCR beta chain is from a study of neoadjuvant nivolumab and ipilimumab in lung cancer. Looking at the study overall: The combination arm added day-1 ipilimumab 1 mg/kg to nivolumab 3 mg/kg on days 1, 15, 29.

Study conclusions and caveats: Resected tumors had greater TCR richness and clonality than uninvolved lung. Pathologic regression was not significantly tied to TCR clonality.

As to this clone: Its antigen is unidentified.

Using immunoSEQ multiplex PCR, the repertoire was profiled, and TCRdb retains in-frame clones only, with some absent. Of 5,800 or so clones listed, about 61% are singletons. This clonotype was obtained from an adult with non-small cell lung cancer. The source material was tumor tissue, sampled after neoadjuvant nivolumab, alone or with ipilimumab, at or shortly before surgery.

The CDR3 sequence is CASSPGLRDESNQPQHF. The CDR3 coding sequence is TGCGCCAGCAGCCCAGGTTTGAGGGACGAGAGCAATCAGCCCCAGCATTTT. The chain recombines TRBV5-1 with TRBJ1-5; TRBD1 might be the D (5 bases). The V gene's germline CDR1 is SGHRS and CDR2 YFSETQ. V was pared by 4 bases and J by 1 base, with 18 bases between. This CDR3 comprises 17 residues.